The clone carrying this T cell receptor (beta chain) came up many times. What it recognizes is unknown. Amplified material comprised TCR beta CDR3 regions derived from RNA transcripts. After a first-round RT-PCR with HTBI primers, a second-round multiplex PCR was run. TCRdb recomputed calls from the multiplex PCR reads with MiXCR, one row per CDR3 protein. The table lists 45,000 to 60,000 distinct CDR3 sequences, roughly half of them singletons. Germline V CDR1 and CDR2: MNHNY, SVGAGI (reference sequence). The CDR3 runs 14 residues. After removal of 4 bases from V and 10 bases from J, the junction contained 10 bases not matched to a gene. This specimen belongs to a study of Graves' ophthalmopathy and Graves' hyperthyroidism. Notes on the study in general: Most expanded clonotypes in thyroid above 0.001 frequency also showed up in blood.

The PBMCs used were ones drawn from approximately 10 ml of fresh peripheral blood. The chain employs TRBV6-6 and TRBJ2-1, with TRBD2 matching 7 bases. This TCR derives from an adult woman with Graves' ophthalmopathy. The sequencing sample was made of peripheral blood. CDR3: CASSSQDLGREQFF. The CDR3 nucleotides read TGTGCCAGCAGTTCCCAAGACCTCGGGAGGGAGCAGTTCTTC.